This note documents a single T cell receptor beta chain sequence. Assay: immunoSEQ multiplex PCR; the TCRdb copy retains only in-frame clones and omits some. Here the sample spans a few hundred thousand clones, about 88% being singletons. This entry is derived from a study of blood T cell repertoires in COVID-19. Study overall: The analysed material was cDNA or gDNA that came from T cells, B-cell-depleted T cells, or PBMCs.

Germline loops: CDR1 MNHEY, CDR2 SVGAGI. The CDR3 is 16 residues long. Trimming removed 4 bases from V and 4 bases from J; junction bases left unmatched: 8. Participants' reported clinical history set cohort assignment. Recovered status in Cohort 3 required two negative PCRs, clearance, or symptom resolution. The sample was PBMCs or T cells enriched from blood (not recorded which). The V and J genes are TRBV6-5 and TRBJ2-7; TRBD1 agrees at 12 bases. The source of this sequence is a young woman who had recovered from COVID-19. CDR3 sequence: CASSLTGTGGWYEQYF. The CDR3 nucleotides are TGTGCCAGCAGTTTAACCGGGACAGGGGGCTGGTACGAGCAGTACTTC.